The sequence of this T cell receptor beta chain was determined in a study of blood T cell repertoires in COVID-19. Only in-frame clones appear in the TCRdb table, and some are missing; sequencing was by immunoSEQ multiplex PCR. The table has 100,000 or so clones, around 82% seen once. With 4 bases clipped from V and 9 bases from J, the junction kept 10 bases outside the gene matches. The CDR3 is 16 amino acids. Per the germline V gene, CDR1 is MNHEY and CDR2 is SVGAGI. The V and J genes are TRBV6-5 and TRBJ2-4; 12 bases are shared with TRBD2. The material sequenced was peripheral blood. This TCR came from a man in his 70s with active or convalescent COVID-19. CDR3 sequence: CASSSSGGAKIGIQYF. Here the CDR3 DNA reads TGTGCCAGCAGTTCTAGCGGGGGGGCCAAAATAGGCATTCAGTACTTC.